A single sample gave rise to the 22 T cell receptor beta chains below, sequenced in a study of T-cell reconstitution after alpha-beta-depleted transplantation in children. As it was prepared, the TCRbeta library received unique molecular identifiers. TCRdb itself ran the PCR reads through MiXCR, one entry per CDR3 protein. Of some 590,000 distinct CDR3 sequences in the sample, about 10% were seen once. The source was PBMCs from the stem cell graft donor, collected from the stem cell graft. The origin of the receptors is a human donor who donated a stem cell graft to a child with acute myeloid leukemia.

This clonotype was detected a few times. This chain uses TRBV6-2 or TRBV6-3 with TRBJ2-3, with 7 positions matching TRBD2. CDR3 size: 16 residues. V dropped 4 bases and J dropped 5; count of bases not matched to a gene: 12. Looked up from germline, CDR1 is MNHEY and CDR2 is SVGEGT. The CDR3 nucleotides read TGTGCCAGCAGTTTCCCAGGACTAGGAACACAAGATACGCAGTATTTT. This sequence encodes CASSFPGLGTQDTQYF.

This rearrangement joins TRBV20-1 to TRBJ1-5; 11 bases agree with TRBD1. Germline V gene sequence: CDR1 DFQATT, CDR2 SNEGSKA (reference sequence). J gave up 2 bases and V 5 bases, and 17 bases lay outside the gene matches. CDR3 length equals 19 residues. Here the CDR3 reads CSAGRSGTGGRVRNQPQHF. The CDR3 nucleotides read TGCAGTGCTGGAAGAAGCGGGACAGGGGGAAGAGTTCGCAATCAGCCCCAGCATTTT.

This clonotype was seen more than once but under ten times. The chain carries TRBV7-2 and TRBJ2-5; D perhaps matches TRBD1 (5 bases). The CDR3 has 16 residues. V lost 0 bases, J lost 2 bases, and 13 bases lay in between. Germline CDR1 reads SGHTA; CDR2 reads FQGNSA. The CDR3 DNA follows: TGTGCCAGCAGCTTAGCGCCCGTGACAGCACAAGAGACCCAGTACTTC. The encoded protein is CASSLAPVTAQETQYF.

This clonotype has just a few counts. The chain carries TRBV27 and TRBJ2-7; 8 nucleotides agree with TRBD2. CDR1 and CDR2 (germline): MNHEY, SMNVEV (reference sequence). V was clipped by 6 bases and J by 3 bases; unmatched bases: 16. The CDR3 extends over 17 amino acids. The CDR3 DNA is TGTGCCAGCAGCCTAAAAAAGGCAGTAGCGGGGATCTACGAGCAGTACTTC. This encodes CASSLKKAVAGIYEQYF.

CDR3: CASSGSGANTGELFF. CDR3 nucleotides: TGTGCCAGCTCGGGGTCAGGGGCGAACACCGGGGAGCTGTTTTTT. The chain is built from TRBV21-1 and TRBJ2-2; no DNA check was done on the table's D call, TRBD1. TRBV21-1 is a known pseudogene. The CDR3 is 15 amino acids.

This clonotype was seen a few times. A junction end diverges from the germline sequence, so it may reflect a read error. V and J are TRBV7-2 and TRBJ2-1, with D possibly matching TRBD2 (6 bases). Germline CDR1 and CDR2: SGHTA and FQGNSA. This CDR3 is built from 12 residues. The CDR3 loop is CASSLAPQTRVF. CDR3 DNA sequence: TGTGCCAGCAGCTTAGCGCCCCAGACTAGGGTCTTC.

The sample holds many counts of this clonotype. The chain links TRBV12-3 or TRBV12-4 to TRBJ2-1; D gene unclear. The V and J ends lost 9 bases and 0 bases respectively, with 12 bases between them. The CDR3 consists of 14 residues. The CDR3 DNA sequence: TGTGCCAGTCTCAGTGATGTCTCCTACAATGAGCAGTTCTTC. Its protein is CASLSDVSYNEQFF.

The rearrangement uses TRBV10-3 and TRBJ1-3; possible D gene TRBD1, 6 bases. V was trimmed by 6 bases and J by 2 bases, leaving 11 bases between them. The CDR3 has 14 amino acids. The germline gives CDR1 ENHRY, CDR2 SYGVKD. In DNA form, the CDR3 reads TGTGCCATCAGGCAGGGGAGTCCTGGAAACACCATATATTTT. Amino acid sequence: CAIRQGSPGNTIYF.

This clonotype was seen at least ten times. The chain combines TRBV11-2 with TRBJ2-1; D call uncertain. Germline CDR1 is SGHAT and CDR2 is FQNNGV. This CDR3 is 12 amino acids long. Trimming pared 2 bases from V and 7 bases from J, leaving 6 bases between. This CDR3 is CASSLRENEQFF. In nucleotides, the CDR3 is TGTGCCAGCAGCTTAAGAGAGAATGAGCAGTTCTTC.

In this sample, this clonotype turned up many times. This chain's CDR3 is CASSLKGALADTQYF. CDR3 nucleotides: TGCGCCAGCAGCTTGAAGGGGGCGTTGGCAGATACGCAGTATTTT. The chain combines TRBV5-1 with TRBJ2-3; 7 positions match TRBD1. Germline V gene lookup returns CDR1 SGHRS and CDR2 YFSETQ. The junction had 6 bases not matched to a gene; V was cut back by 1 base and J by 4 bases. The CDR3 has 15 residues.

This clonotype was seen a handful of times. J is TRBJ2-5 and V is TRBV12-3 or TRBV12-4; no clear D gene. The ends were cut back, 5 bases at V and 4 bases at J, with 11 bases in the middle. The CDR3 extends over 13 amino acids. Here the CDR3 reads CASSIPPAETQYF. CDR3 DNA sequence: TGTGCCAGCAGTATCCCCCCGGCAGAGACCCAGTACTTC.

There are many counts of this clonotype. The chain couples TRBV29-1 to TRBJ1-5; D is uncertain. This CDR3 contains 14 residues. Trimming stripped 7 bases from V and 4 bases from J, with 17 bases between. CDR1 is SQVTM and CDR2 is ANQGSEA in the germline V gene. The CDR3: CSAVKSGENQPQHF. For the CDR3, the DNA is TGCAGCGCAGTCAAATCCGGGGAGAATCAGCCCCAGCATTTT. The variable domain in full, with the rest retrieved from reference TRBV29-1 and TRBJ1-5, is SAVISQKPSRDICQRGTSLTIQCQVDSQVTMMFWYRQQPGQSLTLIATANQGSEATYESGFVIDKFPISRPNLTFSTLTVSNMSPEDSSIYLCSAVKSGENQPQHFGDGTRLSIL.

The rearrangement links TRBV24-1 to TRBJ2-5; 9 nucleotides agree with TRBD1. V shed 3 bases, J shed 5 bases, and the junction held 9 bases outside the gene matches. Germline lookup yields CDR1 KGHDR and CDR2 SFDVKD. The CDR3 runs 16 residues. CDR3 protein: CATSDRRQGGVETQYF. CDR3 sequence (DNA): TGTGCCACCAGTGATCGGCGACAGGGGGGAGTGGAGACCCAGTACTTC.

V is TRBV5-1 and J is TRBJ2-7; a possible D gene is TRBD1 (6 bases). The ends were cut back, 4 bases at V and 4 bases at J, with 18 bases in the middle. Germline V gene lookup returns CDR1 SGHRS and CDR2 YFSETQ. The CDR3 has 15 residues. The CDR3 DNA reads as TGCGCCAGCAGCCCCTCCGGGACACCCGTTTACGAGCAGTACTTC. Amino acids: CASSPSGTPVYEQYF.

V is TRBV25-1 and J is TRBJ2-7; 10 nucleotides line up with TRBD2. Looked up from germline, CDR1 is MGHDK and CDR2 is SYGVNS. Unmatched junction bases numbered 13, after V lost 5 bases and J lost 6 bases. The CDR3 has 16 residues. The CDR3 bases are TGTGCCAGCAGTATGTCAGCGGGAGGGCCTCAGGGCGAGCAGTACTTC. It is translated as CASSMSAGGPQGEQYF.

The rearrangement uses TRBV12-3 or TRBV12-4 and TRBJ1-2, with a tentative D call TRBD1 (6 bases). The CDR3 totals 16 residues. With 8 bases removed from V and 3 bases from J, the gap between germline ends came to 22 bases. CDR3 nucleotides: TGTGCCAGCTCCCTGGGGGCTGGGCCCCCGGACTATGGCTACACCTTC. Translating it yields CASSLGAGPPDYGYTF.

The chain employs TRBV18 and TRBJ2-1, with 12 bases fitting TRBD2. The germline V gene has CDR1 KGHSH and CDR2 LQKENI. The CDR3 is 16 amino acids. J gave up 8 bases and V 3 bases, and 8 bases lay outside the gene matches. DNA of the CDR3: TGTGCCAGCTCACCGGGGACTAGCGGGTACTTGGATGAGCAGTTCTTC. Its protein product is CASSPGTSGYLDEQFF.

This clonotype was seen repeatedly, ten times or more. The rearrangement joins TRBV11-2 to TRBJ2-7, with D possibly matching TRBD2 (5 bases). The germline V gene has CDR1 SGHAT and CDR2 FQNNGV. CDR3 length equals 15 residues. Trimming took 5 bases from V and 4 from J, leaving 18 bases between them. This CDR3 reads CASSPQGRMGYEQYF. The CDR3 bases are TGTGCCAGCAGCCCTCAAGGGAGAATGGGATACGAGCAGTACTTC.

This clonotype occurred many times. CDR3 bases: TGTGCCAGCAGCTTCCGACCGAGCGATACGCAGTATTTT. It specifies CASSFRPSDTQYF. The chain links TRBV7-3 to TRBJ2-3; no clear D gene. Per the germline V gene, CDR1 is SGHTA and CDR2 is FQGTGA. The CDR3 contains 13 residues. The V and J ends lost 3 bases and 6 bases respectively, with 10 bases between them.

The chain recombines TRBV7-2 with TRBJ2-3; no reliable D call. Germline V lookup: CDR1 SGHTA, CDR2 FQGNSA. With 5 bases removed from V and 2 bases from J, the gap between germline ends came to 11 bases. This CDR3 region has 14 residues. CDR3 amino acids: CASSPLSHTDTQYF. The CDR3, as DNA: TGTGCCAGCAGCCCACTATCGCACACAGATACGCAGTATTTT.

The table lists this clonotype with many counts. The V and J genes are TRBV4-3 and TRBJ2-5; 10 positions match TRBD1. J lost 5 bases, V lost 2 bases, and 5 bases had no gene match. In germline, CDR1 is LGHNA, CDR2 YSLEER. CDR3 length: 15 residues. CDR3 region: CASSQNRDRGETQYF. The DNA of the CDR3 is TGCGCCAGCAGCCAAAACCGGGACAGGGGCGAGACCCAGTACTTC.

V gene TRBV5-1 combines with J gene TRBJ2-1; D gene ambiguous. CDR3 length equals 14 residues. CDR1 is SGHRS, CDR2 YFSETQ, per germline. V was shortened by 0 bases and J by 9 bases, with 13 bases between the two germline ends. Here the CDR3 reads CASSLEPPPTEQFF. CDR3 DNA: TGCGCCAGCAGCTTGGAACCCCCTCCCACTGAGCAGTTCTTC.